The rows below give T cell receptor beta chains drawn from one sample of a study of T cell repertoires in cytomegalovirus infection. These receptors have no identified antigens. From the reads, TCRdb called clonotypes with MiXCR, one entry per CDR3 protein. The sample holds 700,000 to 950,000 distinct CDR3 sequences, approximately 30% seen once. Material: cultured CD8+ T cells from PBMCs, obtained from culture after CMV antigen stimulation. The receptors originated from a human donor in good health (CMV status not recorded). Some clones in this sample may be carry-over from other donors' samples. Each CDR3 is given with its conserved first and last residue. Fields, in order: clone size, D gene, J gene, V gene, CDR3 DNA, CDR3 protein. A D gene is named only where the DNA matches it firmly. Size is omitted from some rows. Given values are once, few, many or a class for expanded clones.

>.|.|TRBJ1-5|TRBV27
TGTGCCAGCAGTTTGAGCGCGAGACGCAATCAGCCCCAGCATTTT
CASSLSARRNQPQHF
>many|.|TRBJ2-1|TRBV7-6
TGTGCCAGCAGCTTAGTGCCCTCTAGCGTTAGCTCCTACAATGAGCAGTTCTTC
CASSLVPSSVSSYNEQFF
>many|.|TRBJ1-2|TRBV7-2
TGTGCCAGCAGCTTCGGGACCGGAGACGAAGGCTACACCTTC
CASSFGTGDEGYTF
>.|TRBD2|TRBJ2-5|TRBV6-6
TGTGCCAGCGGCCCGAGCGGGGGTGAGACCCAGTACTTC
CASGPSGGETQYF
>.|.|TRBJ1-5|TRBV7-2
TGTGCCAGCAGCCACGATACCCGCAGAGATCAGCCCCAGCATTTT
CASSHDTRRDQPQHF
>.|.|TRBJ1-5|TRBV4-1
TGCGCCAGCAGCCAGTGGACCGATCAGCCCCAGCATTTT
CASSQWTDQPQHF
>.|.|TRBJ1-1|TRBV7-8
TGTGCCAGCAGCCCCTTGGGAGGGGCTATGAACACTGAAGCTTTCTTT
CASSPLGGAMNTEAFF
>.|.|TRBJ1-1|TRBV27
TGTGCCAGCAGTCGAGCAAATGAAGCTTTCTTT
CASSRANEAFF
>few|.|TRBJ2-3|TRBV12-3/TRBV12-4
TGTGCCAGCACCTTCCGGTTGCCTGACTTCAGTGAAAAGCGCCTAGTCACAGATACGCAGTATTTT
CASTFRLPDFSEKRLVTDTQYF
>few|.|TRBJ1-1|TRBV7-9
TGTGCCAGCAGCTTAGACGGCAGCCTTCTCAATCAGGCTTTCTTT
CASSLDGSLLNQAFF
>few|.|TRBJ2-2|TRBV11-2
TGTGCCAGCAGCTTAGGGTGGGGGATGAACACCGGGGAGCTGTTTTTT
CASSLGWGMNTGELFF
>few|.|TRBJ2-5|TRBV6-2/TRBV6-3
TGTGCCAGCAGCCCAACACCGGGGCCGAGAGAGACCCAGTACTTC
CASSPTPGPRETQYF
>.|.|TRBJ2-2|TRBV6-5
TGTGCCAGCAGTTACTCGACTCCAAGACCCGGGGAGCTGTTTTTT
CASSYSTPRPGELFF
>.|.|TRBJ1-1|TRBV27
TGTGCCAGCAGTGCCGTGGGAAGGGACACTGAAGCTTTCTTT
CASSAVGRDTEAFF
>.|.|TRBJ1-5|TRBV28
TGTGCCAGCAGTTTATCCGGATTTAGCAATCAGCCCCAGCATTTT
CASSLSGFSNQPQHF
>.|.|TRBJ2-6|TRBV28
TGTGCCAGCAGTTTCTGGGGCGCTGGGGCCAACGTCCTGACTTTC
CASSFWGAGANVLTF
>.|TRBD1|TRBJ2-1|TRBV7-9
TGTGCCAGCAGCCAAACCGGGACAGAGTACAATGAGCAGTTCTTC
CASSQTGTEYNEQFF
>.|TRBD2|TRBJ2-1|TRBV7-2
TGTGCCAGCAGCTTAACGGGGGGGCCGTGGGATGAGCAGTTCTTC
CASSLTGGPWDEQFF
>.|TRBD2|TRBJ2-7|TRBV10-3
TGTGCCATCAGTACCCCTAGCGGGGGGACCTACGAGCAGTACTTC
CAISTPSGGTYEQYF
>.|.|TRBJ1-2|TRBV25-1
TGTGCCAGCAGTGAATACTGGGACAACTATGGCTACACCTTC
CASSEYWDNYGYTF